This TCR beta chain appears in the sequencing data of a study of T cell changes during pregnancy in multiple sclerosis. The V segment lost 6 bases and the J segment 2 bases; nucleotides outside the gene matches: 6. Germline CDR1 reads ENHRY; CDR2 reads SYGVKD. The CDR3 contains 14 residues. Some clones are missing from TCRdb's copy, which holds only in-frame ones; the method was immunoSEQ multiplex PCR. The sample contains under 75,000 clones, nearly 95% of which appear only once. The TCR was taken from a female donor with multiple sclerosis, enrolled in a pregnancy study. The chain uses TRBV10-3 and TRBJ1-1; 7 bases line up with TRBD1. The sequences come from CD4+ T cells from peripheral blood mononuclear cells, collected after pregnancy. The CDR3 nucleotides are TGTGCCATCAGAAGGGACAGCGGAAACACTGAAGCTTTCTTT. This gives the protein CAIRRDSGNTEAFF.